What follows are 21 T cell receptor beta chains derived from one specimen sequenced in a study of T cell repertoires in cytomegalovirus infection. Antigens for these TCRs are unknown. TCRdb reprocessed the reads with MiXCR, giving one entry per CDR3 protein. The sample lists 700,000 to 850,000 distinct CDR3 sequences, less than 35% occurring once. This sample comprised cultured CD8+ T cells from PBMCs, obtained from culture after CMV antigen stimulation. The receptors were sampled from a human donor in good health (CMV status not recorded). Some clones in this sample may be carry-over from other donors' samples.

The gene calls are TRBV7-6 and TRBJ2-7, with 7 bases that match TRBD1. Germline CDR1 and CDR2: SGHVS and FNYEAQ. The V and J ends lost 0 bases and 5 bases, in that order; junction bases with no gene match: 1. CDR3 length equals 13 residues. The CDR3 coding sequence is TGTGCCAGCAGCTTAGCAACAGGGGACGAGCAGTACGTC. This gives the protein CASSLATGDEQYV.

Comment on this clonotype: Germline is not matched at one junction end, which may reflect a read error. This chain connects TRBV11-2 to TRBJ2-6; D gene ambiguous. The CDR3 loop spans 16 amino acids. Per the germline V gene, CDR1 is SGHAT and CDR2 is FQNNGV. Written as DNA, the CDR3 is TGTGCCAACAGCTTAGATCCTTCACCTGGGGCCAACGTCCTGACTTTC. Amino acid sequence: CANSLDPSPGANVLTF.

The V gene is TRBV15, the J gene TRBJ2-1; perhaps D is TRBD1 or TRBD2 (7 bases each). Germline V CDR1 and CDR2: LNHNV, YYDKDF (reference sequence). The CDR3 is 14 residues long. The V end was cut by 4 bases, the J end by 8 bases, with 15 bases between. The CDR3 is CATSTLQGRDEQFF. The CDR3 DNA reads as TGTGCCACCAGCACCTTACAGGGGAGGGATGAGCAGTTCTTC. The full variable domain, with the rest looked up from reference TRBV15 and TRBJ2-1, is DAMVIQNPRYQVTQFGKPVTLSCSQTLNHNVMYWYQQKSSQAPKLLFHYYDKDFNNEADTPDNFQSRRPNTSFCFLDIRSPGLGDTAMYLCATSTLQGRDEQFFGPGTRLTVL.

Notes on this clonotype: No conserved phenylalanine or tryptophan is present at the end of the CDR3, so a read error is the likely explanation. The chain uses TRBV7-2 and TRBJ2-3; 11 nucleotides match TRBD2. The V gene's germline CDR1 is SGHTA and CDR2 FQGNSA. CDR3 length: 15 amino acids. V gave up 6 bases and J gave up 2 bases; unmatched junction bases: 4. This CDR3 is CASSPSGGTTDTQYS. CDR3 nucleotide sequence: TGTGCCAGCAGTCCTAGCGGGGGGACCACAGATACGCAGTATTCT.

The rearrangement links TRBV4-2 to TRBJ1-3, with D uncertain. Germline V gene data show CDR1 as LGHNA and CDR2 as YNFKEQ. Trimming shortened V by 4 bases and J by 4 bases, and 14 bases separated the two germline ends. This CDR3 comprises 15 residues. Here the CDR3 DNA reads TGTGCCAGCAGCCTGACGAACATTAGGGGAAACACCATATATTTT. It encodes CASSLTNIRGNTIYF.

The CDR3 region is CATSPGGYGGELFF. CDR3 coding DNA: TGTGCCACCAGCCCGGGGGGGTATGGCGGGGAGCTGTTTTTT. This chain connects TRBV24-1 to TRBJ2-2; 8 bases match TRBD2. V dropped 7 bases and J dropped 7; count of bases not matched to a gene: 7. CDR1 and CDR2 (germline): KGHDR, SFDVKD. The CDR3 totals 14 residues.

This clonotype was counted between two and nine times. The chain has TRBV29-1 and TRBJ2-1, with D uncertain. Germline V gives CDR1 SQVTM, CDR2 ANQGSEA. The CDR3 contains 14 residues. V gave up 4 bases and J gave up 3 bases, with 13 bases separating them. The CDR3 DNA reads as TGCAGCGTTGTGGCAGGCCAAGGCTACAATGAGCAGTTCTTC. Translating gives CSVVAGQGYNEQFF.

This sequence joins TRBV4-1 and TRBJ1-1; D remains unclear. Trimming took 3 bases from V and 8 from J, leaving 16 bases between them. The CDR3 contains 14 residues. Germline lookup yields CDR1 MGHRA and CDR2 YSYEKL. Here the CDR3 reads CASSQTGPPREAFF. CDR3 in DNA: TGCGCCAGCAGCCAGACCGGGCCCCCTCGGGAAGCTTTCTTT.

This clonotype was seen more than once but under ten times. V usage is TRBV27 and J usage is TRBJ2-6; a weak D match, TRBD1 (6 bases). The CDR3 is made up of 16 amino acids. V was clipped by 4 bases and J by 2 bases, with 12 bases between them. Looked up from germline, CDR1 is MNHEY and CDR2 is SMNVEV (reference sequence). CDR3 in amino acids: CASSSSQGTGANVLTF. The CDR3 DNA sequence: TGTGCCAGCAGTTCAAGCCAGGGGACTGGGGCCAACGTCCTGACTTTC. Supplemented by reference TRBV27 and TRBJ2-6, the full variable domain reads EAQVTQNPRYLITVTGKKLTVTCSQNMNHEYMSWYRQDPGLGLRQIYYSMNVEVTDKGDVPEGYKVSRKEKRNFPLILESPSPNQTSLYFCASSSSQGTGANVLTFGAGSRLTVL.

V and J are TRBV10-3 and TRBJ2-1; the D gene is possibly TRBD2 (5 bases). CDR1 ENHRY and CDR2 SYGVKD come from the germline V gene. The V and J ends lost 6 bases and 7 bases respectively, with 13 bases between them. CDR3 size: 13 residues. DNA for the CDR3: TGTGCCATCAGGGGAGACTCAGTGAATGAGCAGTTCTTC. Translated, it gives CAIRGDSVNEQFF.

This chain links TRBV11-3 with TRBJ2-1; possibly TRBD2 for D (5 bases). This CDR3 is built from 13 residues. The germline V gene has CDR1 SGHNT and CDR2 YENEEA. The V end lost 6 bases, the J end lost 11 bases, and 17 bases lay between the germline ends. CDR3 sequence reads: CASSGRRVDKQFF. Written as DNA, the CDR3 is TGTGCCAGCAGTGGTAGGCGGGTGGATAAGCAGTTCTTC.

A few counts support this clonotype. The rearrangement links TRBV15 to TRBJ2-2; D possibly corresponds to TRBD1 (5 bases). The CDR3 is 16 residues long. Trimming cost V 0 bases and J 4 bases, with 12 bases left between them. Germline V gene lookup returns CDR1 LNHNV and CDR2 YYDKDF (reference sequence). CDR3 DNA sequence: TGTGCCACCAGCAGAGATACAGGCTTCCCCACCGGGGAGCTGTTTTTT. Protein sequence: CATSRDTGFPTGELFF.

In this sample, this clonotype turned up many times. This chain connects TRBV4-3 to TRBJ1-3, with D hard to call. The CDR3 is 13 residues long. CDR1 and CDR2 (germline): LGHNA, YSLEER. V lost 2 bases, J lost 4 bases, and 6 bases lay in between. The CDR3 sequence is CASSQTQGNTIYF. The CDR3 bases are TGCGCCAGCAGCCAAACACAAGGAAACACCATATATTTT.

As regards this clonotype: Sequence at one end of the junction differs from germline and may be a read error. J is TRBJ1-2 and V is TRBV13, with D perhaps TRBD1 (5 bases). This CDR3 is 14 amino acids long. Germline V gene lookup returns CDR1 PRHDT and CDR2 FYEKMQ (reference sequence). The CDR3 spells CANSLRGSDYGYTF. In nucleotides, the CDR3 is TGTGCCAACAGCTTAAGGGGCTCTGACTATGGCTACACCTTC.

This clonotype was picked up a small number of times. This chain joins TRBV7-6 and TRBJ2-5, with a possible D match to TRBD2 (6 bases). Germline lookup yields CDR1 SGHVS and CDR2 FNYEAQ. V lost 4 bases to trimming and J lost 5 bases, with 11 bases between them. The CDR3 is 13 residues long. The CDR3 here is CASSSGLLETQYF. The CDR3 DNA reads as TGTGCCAGCAGCTCGGGACTGTTGGAGACCCAGTACTTC.

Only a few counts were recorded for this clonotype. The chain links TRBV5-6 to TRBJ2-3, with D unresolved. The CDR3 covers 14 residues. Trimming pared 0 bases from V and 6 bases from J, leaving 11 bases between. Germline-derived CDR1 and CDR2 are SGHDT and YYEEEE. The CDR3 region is CASSLAGMADTQYF. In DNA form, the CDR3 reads TGTGCCAGCAGCTTGGCAGGAATGGCCGATACGCAGTATTTT.

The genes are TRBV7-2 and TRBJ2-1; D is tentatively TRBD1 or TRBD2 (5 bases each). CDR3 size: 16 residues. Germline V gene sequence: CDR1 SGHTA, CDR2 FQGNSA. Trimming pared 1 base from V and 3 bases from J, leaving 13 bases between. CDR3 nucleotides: TGTGCCAGCAGCTTAGTTCCCGGGACGGACTACAATGAGCAGTTCTTC. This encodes CASSLVPGTDYNEQFF.

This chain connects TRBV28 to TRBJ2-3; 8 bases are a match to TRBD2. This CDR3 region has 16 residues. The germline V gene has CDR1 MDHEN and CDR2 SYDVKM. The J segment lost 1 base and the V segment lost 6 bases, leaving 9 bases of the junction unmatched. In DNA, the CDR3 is TGTGCCAGCAGATTTACGATTAGCGGGGGCACAGATACGCAGTATTTT. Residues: CASRFTISGGTDTQYF.

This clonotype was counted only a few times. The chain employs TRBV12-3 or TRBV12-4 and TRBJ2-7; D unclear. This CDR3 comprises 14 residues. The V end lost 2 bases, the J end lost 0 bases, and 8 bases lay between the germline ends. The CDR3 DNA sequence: TGTGCCAGCAGTTTAATAGGTGCCTCCTACGAGCAGTACTTC. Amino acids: CASSLIGASYEQYF.

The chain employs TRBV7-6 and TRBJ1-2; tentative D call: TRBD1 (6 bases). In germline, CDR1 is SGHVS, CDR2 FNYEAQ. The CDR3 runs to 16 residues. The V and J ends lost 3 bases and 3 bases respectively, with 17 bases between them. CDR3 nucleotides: TGTGCCAGCAGCTTCCCCCCACAGGGAGTGGACTATGGCTACACCTTC. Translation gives CASSFPPQGVDYGYTF.

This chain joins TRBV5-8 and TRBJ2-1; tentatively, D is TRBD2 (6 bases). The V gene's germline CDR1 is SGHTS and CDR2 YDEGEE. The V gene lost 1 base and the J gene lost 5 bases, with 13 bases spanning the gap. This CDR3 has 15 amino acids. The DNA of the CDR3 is TGTGCCAGCAGCTTGTTCGGGGGACCCAACAATGAGCAGTTCTTC. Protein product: CASSLFGGPNNEQFF.